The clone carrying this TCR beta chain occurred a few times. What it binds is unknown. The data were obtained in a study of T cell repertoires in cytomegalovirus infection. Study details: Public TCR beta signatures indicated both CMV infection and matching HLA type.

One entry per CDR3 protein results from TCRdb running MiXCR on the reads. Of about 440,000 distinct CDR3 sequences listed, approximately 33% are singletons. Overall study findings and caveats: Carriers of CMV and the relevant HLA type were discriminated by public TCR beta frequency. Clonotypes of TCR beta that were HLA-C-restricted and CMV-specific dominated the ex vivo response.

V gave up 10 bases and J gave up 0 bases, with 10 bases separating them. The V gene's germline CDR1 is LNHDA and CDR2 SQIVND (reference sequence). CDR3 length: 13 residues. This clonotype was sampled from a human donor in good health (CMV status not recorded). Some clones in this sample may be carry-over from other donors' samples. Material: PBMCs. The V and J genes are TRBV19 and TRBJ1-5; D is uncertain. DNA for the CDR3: TGTGCCACCGCCGAATATAGCAATCAGCCCCAGCATTTT. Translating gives CATAEYSNQPQHF.